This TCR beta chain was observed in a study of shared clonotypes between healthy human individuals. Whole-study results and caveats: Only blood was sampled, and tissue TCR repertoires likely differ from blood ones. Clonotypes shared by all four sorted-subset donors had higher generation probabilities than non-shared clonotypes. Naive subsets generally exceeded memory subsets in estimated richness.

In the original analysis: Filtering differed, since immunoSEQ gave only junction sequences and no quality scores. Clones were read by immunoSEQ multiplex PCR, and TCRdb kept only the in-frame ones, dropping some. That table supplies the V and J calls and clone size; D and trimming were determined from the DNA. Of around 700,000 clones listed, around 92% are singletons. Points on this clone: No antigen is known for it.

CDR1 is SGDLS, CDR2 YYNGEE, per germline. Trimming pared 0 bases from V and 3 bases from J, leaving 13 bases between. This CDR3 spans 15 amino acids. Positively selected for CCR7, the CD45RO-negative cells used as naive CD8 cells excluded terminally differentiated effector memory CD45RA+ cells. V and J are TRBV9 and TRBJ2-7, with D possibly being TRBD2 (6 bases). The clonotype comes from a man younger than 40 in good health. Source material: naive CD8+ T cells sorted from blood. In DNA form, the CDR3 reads TGTGCCAGCAGCGTAGCCGGGGGAGGCCTCTACGAGCAGTACTTC. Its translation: CASSVAGGGLYEQYF.